This is a list of T cell receptor beta chains from one sample in a study of blood T cell repertoires in COVID-19. Sequenced by immunoSEQ multiplex PCR; TCRdb stores in-frame clones only, minus some. The sample yields some 50,000 clones, just over 85% seen once. Sequencing was done on a sample of peripheral blood. The receptors originated from a human donor in a cohort sampled during active COVID-19. Both conserved end residues are part of each CDR3. Each record gives: clone size, V gene, J gene, D gene, CDR3 DNA, CDR3 protein. A D gene is named only where the DNA matches it firmly. Expanded clones are given a class, and other clones once, few, many or no size at all.

>NA|TRBV2|TRBJ1-5|NA
TGTGCCAGCTCGCCCTCCGGCTTTCTCGGGCAGCCCCAGCATTTT
CASSPSGFLGQPQHF
>NA|TRBV25-1|TRBJ2-5|TRBD2
TGTGCCAGCAGTGACCTGGGGGGACTAAAACAAGAGACCCAGTACTTC
CASSDLGGLKQETQYF
>NA|TRBV19|TRBJ2-3|TRBD2
TGTGCCAGTAGTCTTTCTAGCGGGGGGCCCCATACGCAGTATTTT
CASSLSSGGPHTQYF
>NA|TRBV9|TRBJ1-2|TRBD1
TGTGCCAGCAGCTTCCGGACAGGGAACAACTATGGCTACACCTTC
CASSFRTGNNYGYTF
>NA|TRBV2|TRBJ2-5|NA
TGTGCCAGCAGTGATGTTACAGGGCGAGAGACCCAGTACTTC
CASSDVTGRETQYF
>few|TRBV6-6|TRBJ1-6|NA
TGTGCCAGCAGTTACTCAGGAGACGCGTTGAGCTCACCCCTCCACTTT
CASSYSGDALSSPLHF
>NA|TRBV24-1|TRBJ2-5|TRBD1
TGTGCCACAGCCCCGATTGGGACAGGGGGCGACGAGACCCAGTACTTC
CATAPIGTGGDETQYF
>NA|TRBV4-2|TRBJ2-5|NA
TGTGCCAGCAGCCCCTTGGTTGGCCCGGGTACAGAGACCCAGTACTTC
CASSPLVGPGTETQYF
>NA|TRBV6-1|TRBJ1-6|NA
TGTGCCAGCAGTGCCCAGGACAGCTCATTTCAGTATAATTCACCCCTCCACTTT
CASSAQDSSFQYNSPLHF
>NA|TRBV9|TRBJ2-2|TRBD1
TGTGCCAGCAACTCCGGGACAGTAAACACCGGGGAGCTGTTTTTT
CASNSGTVNTGELFF
>NA|TRBV5-4|TRBJ1-2|NA
TGTGCCAGCAGCTCCGGGAAGGGCTTCTATGGCTACACCTTC
CASSSGKGFYGYTF
>NA|TRBV9|TRBJ2-2|TRBD2
TGTGCCAGCAGCCCGGGACTAGCGGGGAGTGTCGGGGAGCTGTTTTTT
CASSPGLAGSVGELFF
>NA|TRBV19|TRBJ2-6|TRBD1
TGTGCCAGTAGTTCACGACAGGGTTTCGCTGGGGCCAACGTCCTGACTTTC
CASSSRQGFAGANVLTF
>NA|TRBV28|TRBJ2-7|TRBD1
TGTGCCAGCATCCCGGGACAGAGAACCTACGAGCAGTACTTC
CASIPGQRTYEQYF
>NA|TRBV18|TRBJ2-1|TRBD2
TGTGCCAGCTCACCGACGGGGCTAGCGGGGGGCTACTACAATGAGCAGTTCTTC
CASSPTGLAGGYYNEQFF
>NA|TRBV4-1|TRBJ1-2|NA
TGCGCCAGCAGCGGGGGCGGGGGTCTATATGGCTACACCTTC
CASSGGGGLYGYTF
>NA|TRBV7-9|TRBJ1-1|NA
TGTGCCAGCAGCAGCGACAGACTCACTGAAGCTTTCTTT
CASSSDRLTEAFF
>NA|TRBV5-1|TRBJ2-5|NA
TGCGCCAGCAGCTTTGAGGTCCAAGAGACCCAGTACTTC
CASSFEVQETQYF
>NA|TRBV5-5|TRBJ2-3|TRBD2
TGTGCCAGCAGCTTACTAGCGGGGGGGCCCGATACGCAGTATTTT
CASSLLAGGPDTQYF
>NA|TRBV25-1|TRBJ2-1|TRBD1
TGTGCCAGCAGTGAATGGGACAGCTACAATGAGCAGTTCTTC
CASSEWDSYNEQFF
>NA|TRBV4-1|TRBJ1-2|NA
TGCGCCAGCAGCCAAGATCAGATTAACTATGGCTACACCTTC
CASSQDQINYGYTF
>once|TRBV24-1|TRBJ2-3|NA
TGTGCCACCAGTGATCCGTCCTTGGATACGCAGTATTTT
CATSDPSLDTQYF
>NA|TRBV5-1|TRBJ2-2|NA
TGCGCCAGCAGCTTATGGACTGGCTTCCCCGGGGAGCTGTTTTTT
CASSLWTGFPGELFF
>NA|TRBV28|TRBJ2-1|NA
TGTGCCAGCAGCTCGTGGACGGGATCCTACAATGAGCAGTTCTTC
CASSSWTGSYNEQFF
>NA|TRBV28|TRBJ2-4|NA
TGTGCCAGCAGTGGTCGTGGCCCCGTAGCCAAAAACATTCAGTACTTC
CASSGRGPVAKNIQYF
>once|TRBV4-1|TRBJ2-1|TRBD2
TGCGCCAGCAGCCAAGCCCTGCGGGGGGCTTACAATGAGCAGTTCTTC
CASSQALRGAYNEQFF
>NA|TRBV5-1|TRBJ1-1|NA
TGCGCCAGCAGCTTGGGGGACCAGGGGAAAGTAGCTTTCTTT
CASSLGDQGKVAFF
>once|TRBV19|TRBJ1-5|NA
TGTGCCACTGCCCCGACGGGGGGCAATCAGCCCCAGCATTTT
CATAPTGGNQPQHF
>NA|TRBV19|TRBJ2-1|TRBD2
TGTGCCAGTAGTATAGTGACTAGCGGGGGGAGAAATGAGCAGTTCTTC
CASSIVTSGGRNEQFF
>NA|TRBV19|TRBJ2-2|TRBD1
TGTGCCAGTAGTTCCCAACGGGGACAGGGTTTTTCTAGGGGCGGGGAGCTGTTTTTT
CASSSQRGQGFSRGGELFF
>NA|TRBV18|TRBJ2-7|NA
TGTGCCAGCTCACCGCGACAGGAGTCCTACGAGCAGTACTTC
CASSPRQESYEQYF
>NA|TRBV19|TRBJ2-3|TRBD2
TGTGCCAGTAGTCGCGTTAGCGGGGGCCCTGAGGGTACGCAGTATTTT
CASSRVSGGPEGTQYF
>NA|TRBV24-1|TRBJ2-2|TRBD2
TGTGCCACCAGTGATTTGAAAGCGGGAGGGCCTGGGACCGGGGAGCTGTTTTTT
CATSDLKAGGPGTGELFF
>once|TRBV13|TRBJ2-7|TRBD1
TGTGCCAGCAGCCACAGGGGGAGAGACTACGAGCAGTACTTC
CASSHRGRDYEQYF